A selection of T cell receptor beta chains follows, all from one sample in a study of T-cell memory formation after mild COVID-19. TCRdb ran MiXCR on the 5' RACE reads and lists one entry per CDR3 protein. Seen here are about 560,000 distinct CDR3 sequences, less than 25% observed once, and the top ten hold about 8.4%. What was sequenced was PBMCs or a T cell subset sorted from them (not recorded which). These receptor sequences come from an adult woman who had mild COVID-19 (a few samples of this study predate the infection). Cell type and time point are not known. Both conserved end residues are part of each CDR3. Fields, in order: CDR3 length, V gene, D gene, J gene, clone size, CDR3 DNA, CDR3 protein. The D gene is left open where the match is weak. Rows may omit the clone size; those that give it use once, few, many or a size class.

len: 14; v_gene: TRBV6-2/TRBV6-3; d_gene: TRBD2; j_gene: TRBJ2-1; abundance: .; CDR3nt: TGTGCCAGCAGTCTGATGCGACTAGCTAGTGAGCAGTTCTTC; CDR3aa: CASSLMRLASEQFF
len: 17; v_gene: TRBV3-1; d_gene: .; j_gene: TRBJ1-3; abundance: .; CDR3nt: TGTGCCAGCAGCCAAGGTGGGATGGGCTACTCTGGAAACACCATATATTTT; CDR3aa: CASSQGGMGYSGNTIYF
len: 13; v_gene: TRBV7-3; d_gene: TRBD1; j_gene: TRBJ1-1; abundance: .; CDR3nt: TGTGCCAGACCGACAGGGGAGGACACTGAAGCTTTCTTT; CDR3aa: CARPTGEDTEAFF
len: 14; v_gene: TRBV5-1; d_gene: TRBD2; j_gene: TRBJ2-5; abundance: many; CDR3nt: TGCGCCAGCAGCTTGACTAGCGGCCAAGAGACCCAGTACTTC; CDR3aa: CASSLTSGQETQYF
len: 15; v_gene: TRBV12-3/TRBV12-4; d_gene: .; j_gene: TRBJ1-5; abundance: .; CDR3nt: TGTGCCAGCAGACTAGATGGGGATAGCAATCAGCCCCAGCATTTT; CDR3aa: CASRLDGDSNQPQHF
len: 14; v_gene: TRBV18; d_gene: .; j_gene: TRBJ1-6; abundance: few; CDR3nt: TGTGCCAGCTCACCGGATGGCTATAATTCACCCCTCCACTTT; CDR3aa: CASSPDGYNSPLHF
len: 15; v_gene: TRBV20-1; d_gene: .; j_gene: TRBJ1-6; abundance: few; CDR3nt: TGCAGTGCTAGGGGACCACGGCTAACCTATTCACCCCTCCACTTT; CDR3aa: CSARGPRLTYSPLHF
len: 17; v_gene: TRBV6-6; d_gene: .; j_gene: TRBJ2-3; abundance: .; CDR3nt: TGTGCCAGCAGTTACTCGGCTGGGGCGGGACCGCGGGATACGCAGTATTTT; CDR3aa: CASSYSAGAGPRDTQYF
len: 17; v_gene: TRBV30; d_gene: .; j_gene: TRBJ2-5; abundance: .; CDR3nt: TGTGCCTGGAGCCGAATTACCCGGAGAGCCCCCAAAGAGACCCAGTACTTC; CDR3aa: CAWSRITRRAPKETQYF
len: 11; v_gene: TRBV20-1; d_gene: .; j_gene: TRBJ2-7; abundance: .; CDR3nt: TGCAGTGCTAGAGCGGGTCCCGAGCAGTACTTC; CDR3aa: CSARAGPEQYF
len: 14; v_gene: TRBV7-9; d_gene: TRBD2; j_gene: TRBJ2-7; abundance: .; CDR3nt: TGTGCCAGCAGCCGTTCCCTCAGCGGGAGGGACCCGAACTTC; CDR3aa: CASSRSLSGRDPNF
len: 15; v_gene: TRBV7-6; d_gene: .; j_gene: TRBJ1-1; abundance: few; CDR3nt: TGTGCCAGCAGCTTAACGGGAACCTCGGGGACTGAAGCTTTCTTT; CDR3aa: CASSLTGTSGTEAFF
len: 15; v_gene: TRBV19; d_gene: TRBD1; j_gene: TRBJ2-1; abundance: .; CDR3nt: TGTGCCAGCAAGTCCGGGACAGGGGGCGTGAATGAGCAGTTCTTC; CDR3aa: CASKSGTGGVNEQFF
len: 16; v_gene: TRBV5-1; d_gene: TRBD2; j_gene: TRBJ2-1; abundance: .; CDR3nt: TGCGCCAGCAGCGTATTGACTAGCGGGAGACACAATGAGCAGTTCTTC; CDR3aa: CASSVLTSGRHNEQFF
len: 15; v_gene: TRBV29-1; d_gene: TRBD2; j_gene: TRBJ2-1; abundance: .; CDR3nt: TGCAGCGTTGTAGGTGGCGGGAGGCTCGACAATGAGCAGTTCTTC; CDR3aa: CSVVGGGRLDNEQFF
len: 13; v_gene: TRBV6-5; d_gene: .; j_gene: TRBJ1-2; abundance: .; CDR3nt: TGTGCCAGCAGCCCCGCGGACCTTTATGGCTACACCTTC; CDR3aa: CASSPADLYGYTF
len: 12; v_gene: TRBV6-5; d_gene: .; j_gene: TRBJ2-3; abundance: few; CDR3nt: TGTGCCAGCCGGGGGAACACAGATACGCAGTATTTT; CDR3aa: CASRGNTDTQYF
len: 15; v_gene: TRBV4-1; d_gene: .; j_gene: TRBJ1-1; abundance: few; CDR3nt: TGCGCCAGCAGCCAAGATACCCAGGGGTACACTGAAGCTTTCTTT; CDR3aa: CASSQDTQGYTEAFF
len: 14; v_gene: TRBV13; d_gene: TRBD2; j_gene: TRBJ2-1; abundance: few; CDR3nt: TGTGCCAGCAGCTCCTGGGCTAGCGGGGATGAGCAGTTCTTC; CDR3aa: CASSSWASGDEQFF
len: 11; v_gene: TRBV20-1; d_gene: .; j_gene: TRBJ2-3; abundance: .; CDR3nt: TGCAGTGCTAACGGACCAGATACGCAGTATTTT; CDR3aa: CSANGPDTQYF
len: 15; v_gene: TRBV7-9; d_gene: .; j_gene: TRBJ2-1; abundance: few; CDR3nt: TGTGCCAGCAGCTTATGGGGAGACTCCTACAATGAGCAGTTCTTC; CDR3aa: CASSLWGDSYNEQFF
len: 16; v_gene: TRBV7-9; d_gene: .; j_gene: TRBJ2-2; abundance: .; CDR3nt: TGTGCCAGCAGCTTAGCGGGTACCCTCACCCTCGGGGAGCTGTTTTTT; CDR3aa: CASSLAGTLTLGELFF
len: 16; v_gene: TRBV7-9; d_gene: TRBD2; j_gene: TRBJ2-3; abundance: .; CDR3nt: TGTGCCAGCAGCTCGGGACTAGCGGGGAAGACAGATACGCAGTATTTT; CDR3aa: CASSSGLAGKTDTQYF
len: 14; v_gene: TRBV27; d_gene: .; j_gene: TRBJ2-5; abundance: .; CDR3nt: TGTGCCAGCAGTTTATCAGGAGGGTACAAGACCCAGTACTTC; CDR3aa: CASSLSGGYKTQYF
len: 20; v_gene: TRBV20-1; d_gene: TRBD2; j_gene: TRBJ2-2; abundance: .; CDR3nt: TGCAGTGCTAGACGACCCGGGACTAGCGGGAGGGCCGGGTATACCGGGGAGCTGTTTTTT; CDR3aa: CSARRPGTSGRAGYTGELFF
len: 15; v_gene: TRBV5-1; d_gene: TRBD1; j_gene: TRBJ2-7; abundance: .; CDR3nt: TGCGCCAGCAGCTTGGCGACAGGGGCTACCTACGAGCAGTACTTC; CDR3aa: CASSLATGATYEQYF
len: 13; v_gene: TRBV7-2; d_gene: TRBD2; j_gene: TRBJ2-7; abundance: few; CDR3nt: TGTGCCAGCAGCTTAGCGGCTAGCGGTGAGCAGTACTTC; CDR3aa: CASSLAASGEQYF
len: 15; v_gene: TRBV5-1; d_gene: TRBD2; j_gene: TRBJ2-3; abundance: few; CDR3nt: TGCGCCAGCAGCTTGGAAGCGGGGGGGCCAGATACGCAGTATTTT; CDR3aa: CASSLEAGGPDTQYF
len: 16; v_gene: TRBV12-3/TRBV12-4; d_gene: .; j_gene: TRBJ2-1; abundance: .; CDR3nt: TGTGCCAGCAGCCCCCTTGGGGGGGGGCTTGTCAATGAGCAGTTCTTC; CDR3aa: CASSPLGGGLVNEQFF
len: 17; v_gene: TRBV4-3; d_gene: .; j_gene: TRBJ2-2; abundance: few; CDR3nt: TGCGCCAGCAGCCTCCCCCCAGGGGGGGAGAACACCGGGGAGCTGTTTTTT; CDR3aa: CASSLPPGGENTGELFF
len: 12; v_gene: TRBV20-1; d_gene: .; j_gene: TRBJ2-1; abundance: .; CDR3nt: TGCAGTGTAAAAGCAGCCCACAATGAGCAGTTCTTC; CDR3aa: CSVKAAHNEQFF
len: 13; v_gene: TRBV20-1; d_gene: .; j_gene: TRBJ2-7; abundance: .; CDR3nt: TGCAGTGCTATACAAGGAGGTTCCTACGAGCAGTACTTC; CDR3aa: CSAIQGGSYEQYF
len: 14; v_gene: TRBV12-3/TRBV12-4; d_gene: TRBD1; j_gene: TRBJ2-3; abundance: .; CDR3nt: TGTGCCAGCAGTTCGGGACAGGGACGCCCTACGCAGTATTTT; CDR3aa: CASSSGQGRPTQYF
len: 14; v_gene: TRBV19; d_gene: .; j_gene: TRBJ2-3; abundance: .; CDR3nt: TGTGCCAGTAGTCACAGAACCGGGCCAGATACGCAGTATTTT; CDR3aa: CASSHRTGPDTQYF